Each of the 17 T cell receptor beta chains below was sequenced from the same sample in a study of cytomegalovirus exposure and HLA in healthy donors. The PCR employed 60 Vbeta primers together with 13 Jbeta primers. Some clones are missing from TCRdb's copy, which holds only in-frame ones; the method was immunoSEQ multiplex PCR. The sample lists some 100,000 clones, almost 75% occurring once. Sequenced input: PBMCs. The source of these receptors is a man aged 40-49 years in good health and CMV-seronegative.

V gene TRBV6-1 combines with J gene TRBJ2-7, with D possibly TRBD2 on 6 matching bases. V shed 8 bases and J shed 2 bases, with 16 bases lying between them. Germline-derived CDR1 and CDR2 are MNHNS and SASEGT. The CDR3 contains 14 residues. The CDR3 here is CASHRDSGTYEQYF. The CDR3 bases are TGTGCCAGCCATAGGGACTCGGGAACCTACGAGCAGTACTTC.

The chain employs TRBV4-3 and TRBJ2-1; the match to TRBD2 covers 10 bases. V was clipped by 0 bases and J by 10 bases; unmatched bases: 12. This CDR3 spans 17 amino acids. Germline V gene lookup returns CDR1 LGHNA and CDR2 YSLEER. The CDR3 spells CASSQDWSGGAGREQFF. The CDR3 bases are TGCGCCAGCAGCCAAGACTGGAGCGGGGGGGCCGGTAGGGAGCAGTTCTTC.

The rearrangement joins TRBV2 to TRBJ1-1, with D maybe TRBD1 (6 bases). CDR3 size: 13 residues. The germline V gene has CDR1 SNHLY and CDR2 FYNNEI. V was cut by 6 bases and J by 5 bases, with 13 bases left in between. Written as DNA, the CDR3 is TGTGCCAGCAGAAGGGGGTCTGGGACTGAAGCTTTCTTT. It specifies CASRRGSGTEAFF.

A few counts support this clone. The chain joins TRBV7-9 to TRBJ2-7; D is possibly TRBD2 (6 bases). The V end lost 2 bases, the J end lost 4 bases, and 12 bases lay between the germline ends. This CDR3 has 14 amino acids. Germline CDR1 reads SEHNR; CDR2 reads FQNEAQ (reference sequence). CDR3 amino acids: CASSLTGVFYEQYF. The CDR3 nucleotides are TGTGCCAGCAGCTTAACGGGGGTATTTTACGAGCAGTACTTC.

This chain links TRBV12-5 with TRBJ1-1, with 8 bases that match TRBD1. Germline trimming cut 2 bases from V and 5 bases from J; bases unmatched to any gene: 7. The germline gives CDR1 LGHNT, CDR2 FRNRAP. This CDR3 comprises 15 residues. The CDR3 sequence is CASGLTSGGRTEAFF. In nucleotides, the CDR3 is TGTGCTAGTGGTTTGACCTCAGGGGGCAGGACTGAAGCTTTCTTT. The full variable domain, completed using reference TRBV12-5 and TRBJ1-1, is DARVTQTPRHKVTEMGQEVTMRCQPILGHNTVFWYRQTMMQGLELLAYFRNRAPLDDSGMPKDRFSAEMPDATLATLKIQPSEPRDSAVYFCASGLTSGGRTEAFFGQGTRLTVV.

V usage is TRBV25-1 and J usage is TRBJ2-5; perhaps TRBD2 as D (6 bases). Germline loops: CDR1 MGHDK, CDR2 SYGVNS. The CDR3 is made up of 18 amino acids. The V end lost 5 bases, the J end lost 1 base, and 23 bases lay between the germline ends. The CDR3 DNA sequence: TGTGCCAGCAGTCCAAGGAGGGGAAGTGGCGGACTCCAAGAGACCCAGTACTTC. This encodes CASSPRRGSGGLQETQYF.

The chain employs TRBV6-1 and TRBJ1-2; 9 bases are shared with TRBD1. Losses at the gene ends were 5 bases for V and 5 bases for J; bases not matched to a gene: 3. The CDR3 is made up of 13 amino acids. Germline loops: CDR1 MNHNS, CDR2 SASEGT. CDR3 sequence reads: CASSPGTGYGYTF. CDR3 coding DNA: TGTGCCAGCAGTCCCGGGACAGGGTATGGCTACACCTTC.

V gene TRBV27 combines with J gene TRBJ2-7; TRBD2 matches 12 bases. The CDR3 contains 15 residues. V gave up 7 bases and J gave up 2 bases; unmatched junction bases: 6. The germline V gene has CDR1 MNHEY and CDR2 SMNVEV (reference sequence). The CDR3 loop reads CASTSTSGGTYEQYF. The DNA for the CDR3 is TGTGCCAGCACGTCTACTAGCGGGGGGACCTACGAGCAGTACTTC.

The V call is TRBV7-3, the J call TRBJ2-2, with D unresolved. The CDR3 is 14 residues long. Trimming took off 8 bases at V and 1 base at J, with 11 bases between the two ends. Germline lookup yields CDR1 SGHTA and CDR2 FQGTGA. The CDR3 is CASRDTGNTGELFF. The CDR3 nucleotides read TGTGCCAGCCGAGATACTGGGAACACCGGGGAGCTGTTTTTT.

V gene TRBV29-1 combines with J gene TRBJ2-7; weak D call: TRBD2 (5 bases). V was shortened by 5 bases and J by 2 bases, with 16 bases between the two germline ends. The CDR3 is made up of 14 amino acids. The V gene's germline CDR1 is SQVTM and CDR2 ANQGSEA. DNA for the CDR3: TGCAGCGTTCCTCACGGGAACCATCCCTACGAGCAGTACTTC. Amino acid sequence: CSVPHGNHPYEQYF.

V is TRBV28 and J is TRBJ1-4; possibly TRBD1 for D (6 bases). V shed 4 bases and J shed 5 bases, with 14 bases lying between them. The germline gives CDR1 MDHEN, CDR2 SYDVKM. The CDR3 is 15 residues long. CDR3 bases: TGTGCCAGCAGTTCCCGACGGACAGACAATGAAAAACTGTTTTTT. Protein product: CASSSRRTDNEKLFF.

This chain uses TRBV7-3 with TRBJ2-5; 10 nucleotides match TRBD1. The CDR3 extends over 15 amino acids. Trimming cost V 4 bases and J 1 base; bases outside gene matches: 3. The germline CDR1 and CDR2 sequences are SGHTA and FQGTGA. CDR3 residues: CASSWTGGFQETQYF. As DNA, the CDR3 is TGTGCCAGCAGCTGGACAGGGGGTTTCCAAGAGACCCAGTACTTC.

This clone showed up just once. The chain has TRBV5-4 and TRBJ2-2, with 10 bases lining up with TRBD1. The germline V gene encodes CDR1 SGHNT and CDR2 YYREEE (reference sequence). The length of the CDR3 is 15 residues. Unmatched junction bases numbered 8, after V lost 7 bases and J lost 5 bases. CDR3 region: CASQRDRGLTGELFF. CDR3 nucleotides: TGTGCCAGCCAGCGGGACAGGGGTTTAACCGGGGAGCTGTTTTTT.

The rearrangement uses TRBV7-8 and TRBJ1-4, with 10 bases fitting TRBD1. The V gene's germline CDR1 is SGHVS and CDR2 FQNEAQ. The CDR3 spans 14 residues. V lost 3 bases and J lost 8; bases outside the gene matches: 3. The CDR3 DNA reads TGTGCCAGCAGCTTGACAGGGGGCGAAGAAAAACTGTTTTTT. Its protein is CASSLTGGEEKLFF.

V is TRBV28 and J is TRBJ1-5; 8 bases align to TRBD1. The germline gives CDR1 MDHEN, CDR2 SYDVKM. V was clipped by 1 base and J by 5 bases; unmatched bases: 4. This CDR3 is 15 amino acids long. The CDR3: CASSLFAGGDQPQHF. The DNA of the CDR3 is TGTGCCAGCAGTTTATTTGCAGGGGGCGATCAGCCCCAGCATTTT.

The chain is built from TRBV25-1 and TRBJ2-1, with D possibly matching TRBD2 (5 bases). Germline lookup yields CDR1 MGHDK and CDR2 SYGVNS. The length of the CDR3 is 15 residues. V lost 8 bases, J lost 0 bases, and 14 bases lay in between. The CDR3 nucleotides are TGTGCCAGCGCCCATAGCGTTAGCTCCTACAATGAGCAGTTCTTC. Its protein product is CASAHSVSSYNEQFF.

This clone was seen only a few times. The V and J genes are TRBV29-1 and TRBJ1-2; tentatively, D is TRBD1 (6 bases). CDR3 length equals 13 residues. In germline, CDR1 is SQVTM, CDR2 ANQGSEA. The V and J ends lost 6 bases and 4 bases respectively, with 15 bases between them. In DNA, the CDR3 is TGCAGCGTCGGCAACACAGGGACCTATGGCTACACCTTC. Its protein product is CSVGNTGTYGYTF.